These 17 T cell receptor beta chains share one sample of origin, sequenced in a study of regulatory T cells in long-lasting Graves disease. The sample's time point: newly diagnosed GD, antithyroid drugs for less than 3 months. Researchers made the TCR library from RNA that was extracted from PBMCs. Through Arm-PCR of CDR3 regions and iRepertoire HTBI primers, TCR beta libraries were built. TCRdb reprocessed the multiplex PCR reads with MiXCR, giving one entry per CDR3 protein. The profile shows about 440,000 distinct CDR3 sequences, more than 13% of them singletons. Separately, the same data were catalogued under a study of T cells in Graves' hyperthyroidism and ophthalmopathy.

Sequencing used peripheral blood mononuclear cells (PBMCs), obtained at new diagnosis, from a patient treated with antithyroid drugs. The receptors shown here come from a woman aged 25 to 39 with Graves disease.

The sample holds a few counts of this clonotype. The chain has TRBV5-4 and TRBJ2-1, with D hard to call. Trimming pared 0 bases from V and 0 bases from J, leaving 10 bases between. This CDR3 spans 16 amino acids. In germline, CDR1 is SGHNT, CDR2 YYREEE (reference sequence). This CDR3 is CASSLGGHSSYNEQFF. Written as DNA, the CDR3 is TGTGCCAGCAGCTTGGGAGGCCACTCCTCCTACAATGAGCAGTTCTTC.

This clonotype was recorded many times. The chain uses TRBV2 and TRBJ1-5; unclear D gene. The CDR3 contains 14 residues. CDR1 is SNHLY and CDR2 is FYNNEI in the germline V gene. Trimming stripped 2 bases from V and 5 bases from J, with 10 bases between. CDR3 coding DNA: TGTGCCAGCAGTGAACTGCAGGAAGATCAGCCCCAGCATTTT. It encodes CASSELQEDQPQHF.

This clonotype was found many times. The V call is TRBV3-1, the J call TRBJ2-2; D is perhaps TRBD1 or TRBD2 (6 bases each). CDR1 LGHDT and CDR2 YNNKEL come from the germline V gene (reference sequence). Trimming pared 2 bases from V and 5 bases from J, leaving 12 bases between. CDR3 length equals 15 residues. This CDR3 reads CASSQNPGATGELFF. CDR3 DNA: TGTGCCAGCAGCCAAAATCCGGGGGCTACCGGGGAGCTGTTTTTT.

Note on this clonotype: It may be a read error: a sequence one base away is much more abundant. This chain connects TRBV20-1 to TRBJ2-1, with 7 bases identical to TRBD2. This CDR3 is 15 amino acids long. J was trimmed by 10 bases and V by 6 bases; bases with no gene match: 18. Germline V gene lookup returns CDR1 DFQATT and CDR2 SNEGSKA (reference sequence). CDR3 region: CSAPNPTSVGYEQFF. Here the CDR3 DNA reads TGCAGTGCCCCGAACCCTACTAGCGTGGGGTACGAGCAGTTCTTC.

The chain is built from TRBV5-5 and TRBJ2-1, with D possibly matching TRBD2 (5 bases). Trimming took 4 bases from V and 7 from J, leaving 9 bases between them. The CDR3 runs to 12 residues. Germline loops: CDR1 SGHKS, CDR2 YYEKEE (reference sequence). The CDR3 region is CASSLRVNEQFF. CDR3 nucleotide sequence: TGTGCCAGCAGCCTGCGGGTAAATGAGCAGTTCTTC.

This clonotype was counted many times. V is TRBV6-9 and J is TRBJ2-5; a possible D gene is TRBD2 (6 bases). The ends were cut back, 3 bases at V and 2 bases at J, with 13 bases in the middle. Germline-derived CDR1 and CDR2 are MNHGY and SVAAGI. The CDR3 is 15 residues long. In DNA form, the CDR3 reads TGTGCCAGCAGTTACTCTCGCGGGGCGCAAGAGACCCAGTACTTC. It is translated as CASSYSRGAQETQYF.

The J gene is TRBJ1-5, the V gene TRBV27, with D maybe TRBD1 (6 bases). There are 13 residues in the CDR3. The V end was cut by 2 bases, the J end by 10 bases, with 12 bases between. In germline, CDR1 is MNHEY, CDR2 SMNVEV (reference sequence). CDR3 loop: CASSLLSGDPQHF. The CDR3 DNA follows: TGTGCCAGCAGTTTACTCTCAGGGGATCCCCAGCATTTT.

V gene TRBV7-9 combines with J gene TRBJ2-1, with D tentatively TRBD1 (5 bases). Trimming removed 5 bases at V and 7 bases at J, with 9 bases between. Germline CDR1 SEHNR, CDR2 FQNEAQ (reference sequence). This CDR3 has 12 residues. The CDR3 sequence: CASSRQWNEQFF. CDR3 coding DNA: TGTGCCAGCAGCCGACAGTGGAATGAGCAGTTCTTC.

This clonotype was detected many times. The V call is TRBV6-1, the J call TRBJ1-1, with D possibly matching TRBD1 (6 bases). V shed 6 bases and J shed 3 bases, with 11 bases lying between them. CDR1 MNHNS and CDR2 SASEGT come from the germline V gene. The CDR3 is made up of 13 amino acids. For the CDR3, the DNA is TGTGCCAGCAGGGCGGACAGCCACACTGAAGCTTTCTTT. The encoded protein is CASRADSHTEAFF.

The sample holds a few counts of this clonotype. The chain has TRBV24-1 and TRBJ2-7; a weak D match, TRBD2 (5 bases). This CDR3 is 13 amino acids long. Trimming left V 4 bases short and J 3 bases short, with 9 bases between. Looked up from germline, CDR1 is KGHDR and CDR2 is SFDVKD. CDR3 loop: CATSEAGLYEQYF. CDR3 DNA sequence: TGTGCCACCAGTGAGGCGGGCCTCTACGAGCAGTACTTC.

The table lists this clonotype with a few counts. J is TRBJ2-1 and V is TRBV20-1; the match to TRBD2 covers 7 bases. This CDR3 is built from 11 residues. The V and J ends lost 5 bases and 13 bases, in that order; junction bases with no gene match: 8. CDR1 DFQATT and CDR2 SNEGSKA come from the germline V gene (reference sequence). The CDR3 protein is CSAPSREIQFF. Here the CDR3 DNA reads TGCAGTGCTCCCTCGCGGGAGATCCAGTTCTTC.

This clonotype was recorded at least ten times. The chain uses TRBV7-8 and TRBJ2-1; 10 bases are a match to TRBD2. The V gene end was trimmed by 0 bases and the J gene end by 5 bases; junction bases not matched to a gene: 10. Germline V CDR1 and CDR2: SGHVS, FQNEAQ. The length of the CDR3 is 18 residues. The CDR3 sequence is CASSLAGGGLAQNNEQFF. CDR3 bases: TGTGCCAGCAGCTTAGCGGGGGGGGGACTAGCGCAAAACAATGAGCAGTTCTTC.

This sequence joins TRBV5-4 and TRBJ1-1; D is undetermined. Germline CDR1 SGHNT, CDR2 YYREEE (reference sequence). The CDR3 is made up of 15 amino acids. Trimming cost V 4 bases and J 2 bases, with 15 bases left between them. This CDR3 is CASSGVFGQNTEAFF. CDR3 nucleotide sequence: TGTGCCAGCAGCGGGGTTTTTGGTCAAAACACTGAAGCTTTCTTT.

This clonotype was seen at least ten times. The chain is built from TRBV11-2 and TRBJ1-4, with 7 positions matching TRBD1. The length of the CDR3 is 14 residues. Germline V gene sequence: CDR1 SGHAT, CDR2 FQNNGV. Unmatched junction bases numbered 5, after V lost 3 bases and J lost 7 bases. As DNA, the CDR3 is TGTGCCAGCAGCTTCGACAGGGAGATTGAAAAACTGTTTTTT. Its protein product is CASSFDREIEKLFF. Full variable domain (missing parts from reference TRBV11-2 and TRBJ1-4): EAGVAQSPRYKIIEKRQSVAFWCNPISGHATLYWYQQILGQGPKLLIQFQNNGVVDDSQLPKDRFSAERLKGVDSTLKIQPAKLEDSAVYLCASSFDREIEKLFFGSGTQLSVL.

This clonotype occurred many times. This rearrangement joins TRBV12-3 or TRBV12-4 to TRBJ2-1; tentatively, D is TRBD1 or TRBD2 (6 bases each). There are 16 residues in the CDR3. Trimming left V 8 bases short and J 0 bases short, with 17 bases between. The CDR3 loop is CASQRGPGSSYNEQFF. CDR3 in DNA: TGTGCCAGCCAACGGGGGCCTGGGAGCTCCTACAATGAGCAGTTCTTC.

This clonotype was recorded at least ten times. CDR3 bases: TGTGCCAGCAGTCTTCTGCGCACAGATACGCAGTATTTT. It yields the protein CASSLLRTDTQYF. The gene calls are TRBV12-3 or TRBV12-4 and TRBJ2-3; D is unresolved. This CDR3 comprises 13 residues. V lost 5 bases to trimming and J lost 1 base, with 7 bases between them.

The V and J genes are TRBV19 and TRBJ1-2; 8 nucleotides match TRBD1. CDR3 length: 16 amino acids. Trimming removed 1 base from V and 4 bases from J; junction bases left unmatched: 8. CDR1 is LNHDA, CDR2 SQIVND, per germline (reference sequence). The CDR3 sequence is CASSIVGQAISYGYTF. DNA for the CDR3: TGTGCCAGTAGTATAGTGGGACAGGCGATCTCCTATGGCTACACCTTC.